The sequence of this T cell receptor (beta chain) was determined in a study of T cell changes during pregnancy in multiple sclerosis. This CDR3 has 14 amino acids. From germline, CDR1 is MNHEY and CDR2 SVGAGI. The ends were cut back, 4 bases at V and 4 bases at J, with 13 bases in the middle. Produced via immunoSEQ multiplex PCR; TCRdb's table is partial and in-frame only. The data contain around 57,000 clones, 85% to 95% of them singletons. This sequence originates from a female donor with multiple sclerosis, enrolled in a pregnancy study. The starting material was CD4+ T cells from peripheral blood mononuclear cells, obtained in the third trimester of pregnancy. The chain recombines TRBV6-5 with TRBJ2-5, with D perhaps TRBD1 (5 bases). The CDR3 sequence is CASSSGWATETQYF. CDR3 sequence (DNA): TGTGCCAGCAGTTCAGGGTGGGCGACAGAGACCCAGTACTTC.